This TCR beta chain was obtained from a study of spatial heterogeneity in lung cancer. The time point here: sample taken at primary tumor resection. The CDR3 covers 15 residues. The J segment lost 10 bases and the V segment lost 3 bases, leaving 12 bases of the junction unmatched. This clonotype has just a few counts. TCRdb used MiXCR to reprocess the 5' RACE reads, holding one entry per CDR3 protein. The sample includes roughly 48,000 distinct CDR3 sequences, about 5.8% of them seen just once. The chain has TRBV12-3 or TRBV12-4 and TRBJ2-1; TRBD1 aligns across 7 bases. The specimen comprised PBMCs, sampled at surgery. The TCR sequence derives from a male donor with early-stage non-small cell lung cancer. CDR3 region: CASSFEGGIDQEQFF. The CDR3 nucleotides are TGTGCCAGCAGTTTTGAAGGGGGCATCGACCAGGAGCAGTTCTTC.